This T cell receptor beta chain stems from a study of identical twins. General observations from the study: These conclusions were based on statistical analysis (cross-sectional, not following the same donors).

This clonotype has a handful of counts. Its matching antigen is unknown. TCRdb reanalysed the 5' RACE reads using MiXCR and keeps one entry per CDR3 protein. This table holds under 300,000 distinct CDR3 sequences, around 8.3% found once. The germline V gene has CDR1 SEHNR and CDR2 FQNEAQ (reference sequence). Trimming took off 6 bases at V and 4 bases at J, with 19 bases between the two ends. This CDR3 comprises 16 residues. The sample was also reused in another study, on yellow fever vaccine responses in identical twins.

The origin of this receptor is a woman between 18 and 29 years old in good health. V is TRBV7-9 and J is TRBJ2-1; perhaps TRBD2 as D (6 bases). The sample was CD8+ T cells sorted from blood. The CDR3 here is CASSSPGVATYNEQFF. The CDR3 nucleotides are TGTGCCAGCAGTAGCCCGGGGGTCGCGACTTACAATGAGCAGTTCTTC.